The sample holds many counts of the clone carrying this T cell receptor (beta chain). These data are taken from a study of T cells after yellow fever vaccination. Synthesis of TCR cDNA relied on 5'RACE template switching, which attached a universal primer site and UMIs. TCRdb analysed the 5' RACE reads with MiXCR anew, one entry per CDR3 protein. The data contain about 300,000 distinct CDR3 sequences, around 4.1% of them singletons. CDR3 length: 15 amino acids. The V gene's germline CDR1 is SGHTA and CDR2 FQGTGA. V lost 1 base and J 3 bases, leaving 13 bases between the germline ends. This clonotype was sampled from a man between 18 and 35 years old who received the YFV17D yellow fever vaccine. This chain uses TRBV7-3 with TRBJ2-7, with D unresolved. The sample in question was PBMCs, obtained 5 days after the yellow fever booster vaccination. Here the CDR3 reads CASSLNPAHYYEQYF. For the CDR3, the DNA is TGTGCCAGCAGCTTAAACCCAGCCCACTACTACGAGCAGTACTTC.